These T cell receptor beta chains were read from a single sample in a study of vaccination and CD4 T cells after COVID-19. These receptors' targets are unknown. TCRdb re-analysed the PCR reads in MiXCR, keeping a single row per CDR3 protein. The data show 21,000 or so distinct CDR3 sequences, 60% to 75% seen once. The sequenced sample consisted of CD4+ T cells from blood, cultured in vitro. These receptors all stem from a human donor who had recovered from COVID-19. CDR3s include the opening cysteine and the closing phenylalanine or tryptophan. A D gene is named only where the DNA matches it firmly. Clone sizes are given selectively: once, few, many, or a class where the clone is expanded.

j_call	clone_size	v_call	d_call	cdr3_aa	cdr3_nt
TRBJ1-2	few	TRBV7-2	.	CASSLSRTVLFYGYTF	TGTGCCAGCAGCTTATCCCGGACCGTTTTATTCTATGGCTACACCTTC
TRBJ1-2	few	TRBV6-1	.	CASNQGSYGYTF	TGTGCCAGCAATCAGGGGAGCTATGGCTACACCTTC
TRBJ2-5	.	TRBV12-5	TRBD2	CASGLVLAGVVETQYF	TGTGCTAGTGGTTTGGTACTTGCGGGGGTGGTCGAGACCCAGTACTTC
TRBJ1-2	.	TRBV10-1	TRBD1	CASSPGGTAYGYTF	TGCGCCAGCAGTCCCGGAGGGACAGCTTATGGCTACACCTTC
TRBJ1-1	.	TRBV20-1	.	CSARVGGGLAFF	TGCAGTGCTAGGGTTGGAGGGGGACTGGCTTTCTTT
TRBJ2-1	.	TRBV10-3	.	CAISDREVAHSYNEQFF	TGTGCCATCAGTGATAGGGAGGTGGCGCACTCCTACAATGAGCAGTTCTTC
TRBJ1-3	once	TRBV6-1	TRBD1	CASSARGRGNTIYF	TGTGCCAGCAGTGCCAGGGGGCGCGGAAACACCATATATTTT
TRBJ1-1	.	TRBV7-8	TRBD1	CASSSTGGGYTEAFF	TGTGCCAGCAGCTCTACAGGGGGCGGGTACACTGAAGCTTTCTTT
TRBJ2-1	.	TRBV28	TRBD2	CASSPATSGKANEQFF	TGTGCCAGCAGCCCAGCCACTAGCGGGAAGGCCAATGAGCAGTTCTTC
TRBJ1-6	.	TRBV6-1	TRBD1	CASRWDRDYNSPLHF	TGTGCCAGCAGGTGGGACAGGGATTATAATTCACCCCTCCACTTT
TRBJ2-3	.	TRBV7-2	.	CASSLSGRTDTQYF	TGTGCCAGCAGCTTATCGGGGCGTACAGATACGCAGTATTTT
TRBJ1-3	.	TRBV7-9	TRBD1	CASSHVRGQGNTIYF	TGTGCCAGCAGCCACGTCAGGGGGCAAGGAAACACCATATATTTT
TRBJ1-2	few	TRBV18	.	CASSPRTGSENYGYTF	TGTGCCAGCTCACCGCGAACAGGGTCGGAAAACTATGGCTACACCTTC
TRBJ2-6	few	TRBV2	.	CASSEQGSGANVLTF	TGTGCCAGCAGTGAACAGGGCTCTGGGGCCAACGTCCTGACTTTC
TRBJ1-2	.	TRBV28	.	CALNWAGGYTF	TGTGCCCTAAACTGGGCAGGGGGCTACACCTTC
TRBJ2-2	.	TRBV20-1	TRBD2	CSAPSGSGSDGELFF	TGCAGTGCTCCCTCGGGTAGCGGGAGTGACGGGGAGCTGTTTTTT
TRBJ2-5	few	TRBV7-3	TRBD2	CASSLIGASGLQETQYF	TGTGCCAGCAGCTTAATAGGGGCTAGCGGGCTCCAAGAGACCCAGTACTTC
TRBJ2-1	.	TRBV20-1	.	CSARDPRQPTYNEQFF	TGCAGTGCTAGAGATCCTCGACAGCCTACCTACAATGAGCAGTTCTTC
TRBJ1-6	.	TRBV7-9	.	CASSLDRTATNYNSPLHF	TGTGCCAGCAGCTTAGATCGGACAGCCACAAACTATAATTCACCCCTCCACTTT
TRBJ2-4	.	TRBV5-1	.	CASSLGELGNIQYF	TGCGCCAGCAGCTTAGGGGAGCTCGGAAACATTCAGTACTTC
TRBJ2-5	.	TRBV15	.	CATSRGGGGETQYF	TGTGCCACCAGCAGAGGGGGTGGGGGTGAGACCCAGTACTTC
TRBJ1-3	.	TRBV28	TRBD1	CASRRTGGKFNTIYF	TGTGCCAGCAGGAGGACAGGGGGAAAGTTCAACACCATATATTTT
TRBJ1-2	.	TRBV15	.	CATSRPGPSYGYTF	TGTGCCACCAGCAGACCGGGACCGAGCTATGGCTACACCTTC
TRBJ1-1	.	TRBV10-3	.	CAISDPGQWATEAFF	TGTGCCATCAGTGACCCAGGACAGTGGGCGACTGAAGCTTTCTTT
TRBJ2-7	.	TRBV6-2/TRBV6-3	TRBD2	CASIRTSGILYEQYF	TGTGCCAGCATTCGGACTAGCGGAATTCTCTACGAGCAGTACTTC